The sequence of this TCR beta chain was determined in a study of control samples from healthy donors and cancer patients. Germline lookup yields CDR1 MRHNA and CDR2 SNTAGT. This CDR3 contains 14 residues. The germline V and J ends were trimmed by 6 bases and 0 bases, with 11 bases remaining between them. Profiled with immunoSEQ multiplex PCR; TCRdb holds only in-frame clones, not every one. The sample contains some 58,000 clones, about 89% of which appear only once. The sequencing sample was made of PBMCs. The rearrangement joins TRBV6-4 to TRBJ1-1; the D is unclear. The TCR originated in a woman in her sixties with lung cancer. The CDR3 DNA reads as TGTGCCAGCAGGGACGGAAATATGAACACTGAAGCTTTCTTT. Protein product: CASRDGNMNTEAFF.